The sequence of this T cell receptor beta chain was determined in a study of memory CD4+ T cells and cytomegalovirus serostatus. CDR3 length: 14 residues. From germline, CDR1 is MNHNS and CDR2 SASEGT. V lost 4 bases and J lost 0, with 7 bases in between. The sort gate was single viable CD3+CD4+CD8-CD45RO+ cells for memory CD4+ T cells. After thawing, CD4+ T cells were positively selected. Some clones are missing from TCRdb's copy, which holds only in-frame ones; the method was immunoSEQ multiplex PCR. The sample shows approximately 56,000 clones, over 80% of them seen only once. Study-level points and caveats: Each of 67 CMV-associated TCRbeta sequences occurred in one to five individuals. CMV serostatus prediction reached median AUC 0.95, or 0.91 with US-trained model.

A note on this clone: Its antigen is undetermined.

The receptor comes from an adult in good health and CMV-seronegative. The gene calls are TRBV6-1 and TRBJ1-5; D unresolved. Sequencing was performed on memory CD4+ T cells from blood. The CDR3 nucleotides read TGTGCCAGCAGTGTAGGGAATAGCAATCAGCCCCAGCATTTT. The encoded protein is CASSVGNSNQPQHF.